These 10 T cell receptor beta chains were sequenced from one sample in a study of blood T cells in healthy people across ages. Using a J-beta primer mix together with a sample-barcoded 5' primer, a second PCR was run for about 6 to 11 cycles. TCRdb reprocessed the 5' RACE reads with MiXCR, giving one entry per CDR3 protein. The repertoire consists of 650,000 to 700,000 distinct CDR3 sequences, with approximately 30% occurring once and the leading ten covering 15% to 19%. Sequenced sample: blood. The receptor set was obtained from a woman of 80 years or more in good health.

This clonotype was observed at least ten times. J is TRBJ2-7 and V is TRBV6-5; D assignment may be TRBD1 or TRBD2 (5 bases each). The CDR3 loop spans 15 amino acids. Trimming took 6 bases from V and 0 from J, leaving 15 bases between them. Germline loops: CDR1 MNHEY, CDR2 SVGAGI. The CDR3 sequence is CASRLGTATSYEQYF. The DNA of the CDR3 is TGTGCCAGCAGACTAGGGACGGCTACCTCCTACGAGCAGTACTTC.

Ten or more counts support this clonotype. The rearrangement joins TRBV5-1 to TRBJ2-3; maybe TRBD1 (6 bases). Trimming left V 4 bases short and J 0 bases short, with 9 bases between. Germline-derived CDR1 and CDR2 are SGHRS and YFSETQ. The CDR3 has 14 residues. CDR3 amino acids: CASSARGSTDTQYF. For the CDR3, the DNA is TGCGCCAGCAGCGCCAGGGGAAGCACAGATACGCAGTATTTT.

This clonotype showed up many times. The rearrangement uses TRBV7-2 and TRBJ2-7; D is undetermined. Looked up from germline, CDR1 is SGHTA and CDR2 is FQGNSA. CDR3 length: 13 residues. Trimming took off 5 bases at V and 5 bases at J, with 13 bases between the two ends. This chain's CDR3 is CASSQDNVDEQYF. DNA of the CDR3: TGTGCCAGCAGCCAAGACAACGTAGACGAGCAGTACTTC.

The J gene is TRBJ2-1, the V gene TRBV28, with D perhaps matching TRBD2 (6 bases). Trimming shortened V by 5 bases and J by 5 bases, and 16 bases separated the two germline ends. The CDR3 has 15 residues. CDR1 is MDHEN and CDR2 is SYDVKM in the germline V gene. The DNA of the CDR3 is TGTGCCAGCAGTCCTCGGCGGGGAGCGAACAATGAGCAGTTCTTC. Translated, it gives CASSPRRGANNEQFF.

This clonotype was counted many times. V is TRBV7-2 and J is TRBJ2-5, with 9 bases lining up with TRBD2. V lost 5 bases, J lost 7 bases, and 5 bases stayed unmatched. From germline, CDR1 is SGHTA and CDR2 FQGNSA. The CDR3 totals 13 residues. This CDR3 reads CASSPSAGGTQYF. The CDR3 region has the DNA TGTGCCAGCAGCCCCTCAGCGGGAGGGACCCAGTACTTC.

Regarding this clonotype: Because it lacks the conserved phenylalanine or tryptophan at the end, this CDR3 is likely a read error. The chain carries TRBV2 and TRBJ2-3; D could derive from TRBD1 or TRBD2 (6 bases each). Trimming removed 4 bases from V and 4 bases from J, with 15 bases in between. This CDR3 is 15 amino acids long. The germline CDR1 and CDR2 sequences are SNHLY and FYNNEI. The CDR3 reads CASSGDPRGPDTQYL. For the CDR3, the DNA is TGTGCCAGCAGTGGAGACCCCCGGGGGCCAGATACGCAGTATTTG.

In its sample, this clonotype was seen many times. The chain is built from TRBV7-8 and TRBJ2-1, with 16 nucleotides matching TRBD2. The germline CDR1 and CDR2 sequences are SGHVS and FQNEAQ. This CDR3 has 17 residues. V gave up 4 bases and J gave up 4 bases; unmatched junction bases: 4. Here the CDR3 reads CASSSGTSGGVYNEQFF. The CDR3 DNA is TGTGCCAGCAGCTCAGGGACTAGCGGGGGGGTTTACAATGAGCAGTTCTTC.

This clonotype was observed a handful of times. This sequence joins TRBV7-2 and TRBJ2-5, with D tentatively TRBD1 or TRBD2 (5 bases each). Germline lookup yields CDR1 SGHTA and CDR2 FQGNSA. The CDR3 sequence is 13 residues long. V was cut by 7 bases and J by 3 bases, with 12 bases left in between. The CDR3, as DNA: TGTGCCAGCAACCCCGGGACCAAAGAGACCCAGTACTTC. Its translation: CASNPGTKETQYF. Supplemented by reference TRBV7-2 and TRBJ2-5, the full variable domain reads GAGVSQSPSNKVTEKGKDVELRCDPISGHTALYWYRQSLGQGLEFLIYFQGNSAPDKSGLPSDRFSAERTGGSVSTLTIQRTQQEDSAVYLCASNPGTKETQYFGPGTRLLVL.

In its sample, this clonotype was seen many times. The gene calls are TRBV25-1 and TRBJ2-5; D is unclear. CDR3 length equals 13 residues. Germline V CDR1 and CDR2: MGHDK, SYGVNS. Trimming took off 4 bases at V and 1 base at J, with 7 bases between the two ends. CDR3 loop: CASSVPGQETQYF. Here the CDR3 DNA reads TGTGCCAGCAGTGTTCCAGGCCAAGAGACCCAGTACTTC.

The rearrangement joins TRBV2 to TRBJ1-4, with TRBD1 matching over 9 bases. The CDR3 consists of 13 residues. J lost 8 bases, V lost 7 bases, and 5 bases had no gene match. Germline values: CDR1 SNHLY, CDR2 FYNNEI. The CDR3 DNA reads as TGTGCCAGCACCGGGACAGGGTTGGAAAAACTGTTTTTT. Translation: CASTGTGLEKLFF.